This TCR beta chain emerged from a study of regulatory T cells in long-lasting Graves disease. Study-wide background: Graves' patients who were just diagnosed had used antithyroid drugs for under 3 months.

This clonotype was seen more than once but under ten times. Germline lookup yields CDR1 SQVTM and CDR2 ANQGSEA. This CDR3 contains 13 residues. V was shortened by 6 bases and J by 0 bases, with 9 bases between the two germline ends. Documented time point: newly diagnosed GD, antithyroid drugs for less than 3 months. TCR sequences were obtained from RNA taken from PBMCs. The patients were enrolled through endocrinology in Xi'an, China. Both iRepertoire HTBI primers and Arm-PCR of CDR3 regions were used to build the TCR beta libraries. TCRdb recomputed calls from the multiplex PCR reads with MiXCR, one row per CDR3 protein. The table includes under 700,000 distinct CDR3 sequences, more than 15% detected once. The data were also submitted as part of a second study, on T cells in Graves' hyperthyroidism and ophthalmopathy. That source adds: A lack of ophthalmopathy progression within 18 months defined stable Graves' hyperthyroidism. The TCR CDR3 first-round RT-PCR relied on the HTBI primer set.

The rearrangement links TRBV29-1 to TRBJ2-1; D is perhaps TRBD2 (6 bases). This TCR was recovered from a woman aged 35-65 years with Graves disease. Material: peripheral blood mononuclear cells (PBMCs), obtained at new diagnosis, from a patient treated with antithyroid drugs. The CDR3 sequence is CSVSTSSYNEQFF. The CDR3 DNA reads TGCAGCGTCTCGACTAGCTCCTACAATGAGCAGTTCTTC.